A single sample gave rise to the 30 T cell receptor beta chains below, sequenced in a study of T-cell memory formation after mild COVID-19. Via MiXCR, TCRdb re-called the 5' RACE reads, giving one row per CDR3 protein. The sample carries a few hundred thousand distinct CDR3 sequences, less than 25% recorded once. The sample taken for sequencing was PBMCs or a T cell subset sorted from them (not recorded which). The receptors shown here come from an adult woman who had mild COVID-19 (a few samples of this study predate the infection). Cell type and time point are not known.

This clonotype was found a few times. V and J are TRBV7-8 and TRBJ1-3; 8 nucleotides align to TRBD1. Germline trimming cut 1 base from V and 3 bases from J; bases unmatched to any gene: 5. Germline V gene sequence: CDR1 SGHVS, CDR2 FQNEAQ. This CDR3 comprises 16 residues. As DNA, the CDR3 is TGTGCCAGCAGCTTAGTGGCAGGGGGCTATGGAAACACCATATATTTT. Translating gives CASSLVAGGYGNTIYF. The whole variable domain, remainder taken from reference TRBV7-8 and TRBJ1-3, is GAGVSQSPRYKVAKRGQDVALRCDPISGHVSLFWYQQALGQGPEFLTYFQNEAQLDKSGLPSDRFFAERPEGSVSTLKIQRTQQEDSAVYLCASSLVAGGYGNTIYFGEGSWLTVV.

The V call is TRBV3-1, the J call TRBJ2-1; D is undetermined. Trimming removed 6 bases from V and 8 bases from J, with 14 bases in between. The CDR3 runs 13 residues. Per germline, CDR1 LGHDT and CDR2 YNNKEL (reference sequence). The CDR3 spells CASRGTVGYEQFF. The CDR3 nucleotides read TGTGCCAGCAGAGGAACCGTGGGCTATGAGCAGTTCTTC.

Only a few counts were recorded for this clonotype. The V gene is TRBV12-3 or TRBV12-4, the J gene TRBJ2-7; maybe TRBD2 (6 bases). CDR3 size: 13 residues. Trimming cost V 7 bases and J 3 bases, with 13 bases left between them. The CDR3 is CASTGSGYYEQYF. Written as DNA, the CDR3 is TGTGCCAGCACTGGTAGCGGCTACTACGAGCAGTACTTC.

This clonotype has a handful of counts. The chain has TRBV3-1 and TRBJ1-2; 11 bases fit TRBD1. This CDR3 has 14 amino acids. Germline values: CDR1 LGHDT, CDR2 YNNKEL (reference sequence). V lost 1 base and J lost 9; bases outside the gene matches: 4. CDR3 in amino acids: CASSQGTGGKSYTF. DNA of the CDR3: TGTGCCAGCAGCCAAGGGACAGGGGGCAAGAGCTACACCTTC.

This clonotype came up a few times. This chain connects TRBV20-1 to TRBJ2-1; 11 positions agree with TRBD2. The CDR3 totals 14 residues. Per germline, CDR1 DFQATT and CDR2 SNEGSKA (reference sequence). The V gene end was trimmed by 7 bases and the J gene end by 6 bases; junction bases not matched to a gene: 8. CDR3 nucleotide sequence: TGCAGTGGGAGAACCGGGACTAGCGGCAATGAGCAGTTCTTC. As protein: CSGRTGTSGNEQFF.

This rearrangement joins TRBV6-5 to TRBJ2-1, with 7 positions matching TRBD1. Trimming cost V 5 bases and J 5 bases; bases outside gene matches: 6. The CDR3 has 14 residues. Germline CDR1 MNHEY, CDR2 SVGAGI. As DNA, the CDR3 is TGTGCCAGCAGTACAAGACAGGGAAACAATGAGCAGTTCTTC. It yields the protein CASSTRQGNNEQFF.

The chain has TRBV24-1 and TRBJ2-2, with 7 bases that match TRBD2. In germline, CDR1 is KGHDR, CDR2 SFDVKD. The CDR3 loop spans 17 amino acids. With 3 bases clipped from V and 7 bases from J, the junction kept 13 bases outside the gene matches. In DNA form, the CDR3 reads TGTGCCACCAGTGATGGTAGAAAGGCGGGAGTAGGCGGGGAGCTGTTTTTT. It encodes CATSDGRKAGVGGELFF.

The chain links TRBV30 to TRBJ2-1; no definite D call. With 4 bases removed from V and 8 bases from J, the gap between germline ends came to 21 bases. This CDR3 is 15 amino acids long. Per the germline V gene, CDR1 is GTSNPN and CDR2 is SVGIG (reference sequence). CDR3 amino acids: CAWTPGGGHGDEQFF. CDR3 DNA: TGTGCCTGGACACCGGGCGGCGGTCATGGGGATGAGCAGTTCTTC.

The chain has TRBV5-1 and TRBJ1-1; D is unclear. V lost 8 bases, J lost 2 bases, and 16 bases lay in between. CDR1 is SGHRS, CDR2 YFSETQ, per germline. The CDR3 runs 14 residues. The CDR3 protein is CARKKIWRNTEAFF. In DNA form, the CDR3 reads TGCGCCAGGAAAAAAATTTGGCGAAACACTGAAGCTTTCTTT.

The V and J genes are TRBV18 and TRBJ2-1; 8 positions match TRBD2. This CDR3 contains 15 residues. Germline V gene sequence: CDR1 KGHSH, CDR2 LQKENI. With 6 bases clipped from V and 5 bases from J, the junction kept 9 bases outside the gene matches. The CDR3 sequence: CASSQIPGLDNEQFF. CDR3 nucleotides: TGTGCCAGCTCTCAAATCCCGGGACTAGACAATGAGCAGTTCTTC.

The V gene is TRBV24-1, the J gene TRBJ2-3; 7 bases agree with TRBD1. The J segment lost 8 bases and the V segment lost 4 bases, leaving 11 bases of the junction unmatched. This CDR3 has 15 amino acids. In germline, CDR1 is KGHDR, CDR2 SFDVKD. CDR3 nucleotides: TGTGCCACCAGTGAACAGGGGCCCCCCCACGCTACGCAGTATTTT. Encoded protein: CATSEQGPPHATQYF.

The chain is built from TRBV6-5 and TRBJ1-1, with D hard to call. Germline loops: CDR1 MNHEY, CDR2 SVGAGI. CDR3 length: 14 residues. Trimming cost V 0 bases and J 1 base, with 6 bases left between them. Here the CDR3 DNA reads TGTGCCAGCAGTTACTCGTGGGGGAACACTGAAGCTTTCTTT. Translated, it gives CASSYSWGNTEAFF.

The table lists this clonotype with a few counts. The chain has TRBV9 and TRBJ2-7; 9 nucleotides align to TRBD1. In germline, CDR1 is SGDLS, CDR2 YYNGEE. This CDR3 is 15 amino acids long. V trimming: 4 bases; J trimming: 2 bases; junction bases outside the gene matches: 7. CDR3: CASSPLDRGPYEQYF. CDR3 nucleotides: TGTGCCAGCAGCCCCTTGGACAGGGGTCCCTACGAGCAGTACTTC. The full variable domain, in which reference TRBV9 and TRBJ2-7 provide the parts outside the CDR3, is DSGVTQTPKHLITATGQRVTLRCSPRSGDLSVYWYQQSLDQGLQFLIQYYNGEERAKGNILERFSAQQFPDLHSELNLSSLELGDSALYFCASSPLDRGPYEQYFGPGTRLTVT.

The chain links TRBV20-1 to TRBJ2-1; the match to TRBD2 covers 7 bases. J was trimmed by 8 bases and V by 3 bases; bases with no gene match: 13. The V gene's germline CDR1 is DFQATT and CDR2 SNEGSKA (reference sequence). CDR3 size: 15 residues. The CDR3 sequence: CSASRSRREKYEQFF. The CDR3 nucleotides are TGCAGTGCTAGCCGGTCCCGGCGGGAGAAGTATGAGCAGTTCTTC.

This clonotype was detected only a few times. The chain couples TRBV9 to TRBJ2-4; TRBD1 aligns across 8 bases. CDR3 size: 13 residues. CDR1 is SGDLS, CDR2 YYNGEE, per germline. V was pared by 4 bases and J by 9 bases, with 6 bases of the junction left unmatched. CDR3 region: CASSLDRASIQYF. The CDR3, as DNA: TGTGCCAGCAGCCTGGACAGGGCCAGCATTCAGTACTTC.

The V and J genes are TRBV20-1 and TRBJ2-1, with D perhaps matching TRBD2 (6 bases). Trimming removed 1 base from V and 4 bases from J, with 11 bases in between. Germline values: CDR1 DFQATT, CDR2 SNEGSKA (reference sequence). CDR3 length equals 14 residues. The CDR3 DNA follows: TGCAGTGCTAGAGGGAGGGCTCCTTACAATGAGCAGTTCTTC. This translates into CSARGRAPYNEQFF.

This clonotype is a singleton in its sample. The chain recombines TRBV6-2 or TRBV6-3 with TRBJ2-7; D possibly matches TRBD1 or TRBD2 (5 bases each). Germline V gene sequence: CDR1 MNHEY, CDR2 SVGEGT. The CDR3 length is 16 residues. Trimming removed 0 bases from V and 6 bases from J, with 18 bases in between. CDR3 amino acids: CASSYSILRGRGEQYF. For the CDR3, the DNA is TGTGCCAGCAGTTACTCGATCCTGAGGGGCCGGGGCGAGCAGTACTTC.

The sample holds many counts of this clonotype. The chain couples TRBV11-2 to TRBJ1-1; TRBD1 is a possible D gene (6 bases). The CDR3 covers 15 residues. Germline V lookup: CDR1 SGHAT, CDR2 FQNNGV. Trimming pared 6 bases from V and 1 base from J, leaving 15 bases between. The CDR3 here is CASRKAGTPNTEAFF. CDR3 DNA sequence: TGTGCCAGCAGGAAAGCCGGGACACCGAACACTGAAGCTTTCTTT.

V and J are TRBV4-1 and TRBJ2-7; the match to TRBD1 covers 8 bases. V gave up 3 bases and J gave up 0 bases; unmatched junction bases: 4. The CDR3 extends over 15 amino acids. Per germline, CDR1 MGHRA and CDR2 YSYEKL. The CDR3 DNA sequence: TGCGCCAGCAGCCATGCAGGGGGCTCCTCCTACGAGCAGTACTTC. Encoded protein: CASSHAGGSSYEQYF.

The genes are TRBV12-3 or TRBV12-4 and TRBJ2-1; 13 bases fit TRBD2. The CDR3 spans 16 residues. Losses at the gene ends were 5 bases for V and 8 bases for J; bases not matched to a gene: 9. In DNA form, the CDR3 reads TGTGCCAGCAGTCCAACGACTAGCGGGGGGTATTATGAGCAGTTCTTC. Protein: CASSPTTSGGYYEQFF.

The chain carries TRBV3-1 and TRBJ1-1; D not certain. Trimming took off 4 bases at V and 7 bases at J, with 10 bases between the two ends. The CDR3 loop spans 12 amino acids. CDR1 is LGHDT and CDR2 is YNNKEL in the germline V gene (reference sequence). The CDR3 DNA reads TGTGCCAGCAGCCGGGCGGGTCGTGAAGCTTTCTTT. The encoded protein is CASSRAGREAFF.

Only a few counts were recorded for this clonotype. CDR3 bases: TGCAGTGCTAGACCGCCGTCGGAGCCCCAGCATTTT. This translates into CSARPPSEPQHF. This chain uses TRBV20-1 with TRBJ1-5; no definite D call. V shed 2 bases and J shed 8 bases, with 10 bases lying between them. The CDR3 sequence is 12 residues long. Germline values: CDR1 DFQATT, CDR2 SNEGSKA (reference sequence).

This clonotype was picked up a small number of times. This chain connects TRBV24-1 to TRBJ2-2; TRBD2 agrees at 8 bases. This CDR3 spans 16 amino acids. After removal of 1 base from V and 6 bases from J, the junction contained 6 bases not matched to a gene. The germline V gene has CDR1 KGHDR and CDR2 SFDVKD. This CDR3 reads CATSDFRAGAAGELFF. The CDR3, as DNA: TGTGCCACCAGTGATTTTAGAGCGGGAGCGGCCGGGGAGCTGTTTTTT.

The chain recombines TRBV5-1 with TRBJ2-7; 8 nucleotides line up with TRBD1. The germline V gene has CDR1 SGHRS and CDR2 YFSETQ. CDR3 length: 17 amino acids. V lost 0 bases to trimming and J lost 2 bases; unmatched junction nucleotides: 10. The CDR3 sequence is CASSLAGQGRRTYEQYF. DNA for the CDR3: TGCGCCAGCAGCTTGGCCGGACAGGGTAGGAGGACCTACGAGCAGTACTTC.

This clonotype has more than one count but fewer than ten. The V and J genes are TRBV7-3 and TRBJ2-3; D remains unclear. The CDR3 runs to 12 residues. V was trimmed by 4 bases and J by 8 bases, leaving 10 bases between them. Germline V gives CDR1 SGHTA, CDR2 FQGTGA. The DNA for the CDR3 is TGTGCCAGCAGCTCCGAAGATGCTACGCAGTATTTT. The encoded protein is CASSSEDATQYF.

The chain couples TRBV6-5 to TRBJ2-2, with TRBD1 as a possible D gene (5 bases). The V end was cut by 2 bases, the J end by 0 bases, with 7 bases between. This CDR3 has 15 amino acids. Germline-derived CDR1 and CDR2 are MNHEY and SVGAGI. DNA of the CDR3: TGTGCCAGCAGTTACCCGACAGCGAACACCGGGGAGCTGTTTTTT. Amino acids: CASSYPTANTGELFF.

This clonotype was found a few times. This rearrangement joins TRBV20-1 to TRBJ2-7, with D possibly matching TRBD1 (6 bases). CDR1 DFQATT and CDR2 SNEGSKA come from the germline V gene (reference sequence). Trimming took off 0 bases at V and 2 bases at J, with 8 bases between the two ends. The CDR3 has 13 residues. This chain's CDR3 is CSARDRDTYEQYF. The CDR3 DNA is TGCAGTGCTAGAGACCGGGACACCTACGAGCAGTACTTC.

This clonotype came up a few times. The J gene is TRBJ2-7, the V gene TRBV27; 10 bases align to TRBD2. The CDR3 length is 15 residues. Germline values: CDR1 MNHEY, CDR2 SMNVEV (reference sequence). Trimming cost V 7 bases and J 5 bases; bases outside gene matches: 11. The CDR3 DNA is TGTGCCAGCACCCCCCTAAGCGGGAGGGTCCACGAGCAGTACTTC. It encodes CASTPLSGRVHEQYF.

Many counts were recorded for this clonotype. The gene calls are TRBV7-8 and TRBJ2-1; 10 bases fit TRBD1. V shed 0 bases, J shed 6 bases, and the junction held 2 bases outside the gene matches. CDR3 length: 15 residues. From germline, CDR1 is SGHVS and CDR2 FQNEAQ. CDR3 in DNA: TGTGCCAGCAGCTTAGCGACAGGGGGCCGCAATGAGCAGTTCTTC. It specifies CASSLATGGRNEQFF.

The chain has TRBV12-3 or TRBV12-4 and TRBJ2-7, with TRBD2 matching over 8 bases. The V gene end was trimmed by 7 bases and the J gene end by 1 base; junction bases not matched to a gene: 6. CDR3 size: 14 residues. The CDR3 coding sequence is TGTGCCAGCAACCGCGCGGGGGGTTCCTACGAGCAGTACTTC. Translation: CASNRAGGSYEQYF.